This T cell receptor (beta chain) was identified in a study of blood T cell repertoires in COVID-19. Whole-study context: Sites across the United States, Italy and Spain contributed samples from acute and convalescent COVID-19.

Authors' analysis steps: The assay estimated nucleated cells by amplifying reference gene primers. Sequencing used immunoSEQ multiplex PCR; TCRdb keeps in-frame clones, though not all of them. For V, J and clone size, that table is used; D and trimming come from the DNA. Of about 210,000 clones in the sample, around 82% were seen once. Germline lookup yields CDR1 SNHLY and CDR2 FYNNEI. The CDR3 length is 14 residues. The J segment lost 7 bases and the V segment lost 5 bases, leaving 5 bases of the junction unmatched. The sample comprised peripheral blood. V usage is TRBV2 and J usage is TRBJ1-4, with TRBD1 matching 9 bases. This receptor was obtained from a man aged 45-65 years with active or convalescent COVID-19. The CDR3 DNA sequence: TGTGCCAGCAGTCAGGACAGGGGAGGTGAAAAACTGTTTTTT. It specifies CASSQDRGGEKLFF.